Here is one T cell receptor (beta chain) with its context. Clones were read by immunoSEQ multiplex PCR, and TCRdb kept only the in-frame ones, dropping some. The sample lists about 200,000 clones; about 79% were seen once. This CDR3 contains 12 residues. Trimming cost V 1 base and J 10 bases; bases outside gene matches: 3. Germline lookup yields CDR1 SGDLS and CDR2 YYNGEE. The sample comes from a study of cytomegalovirus exposure and HLA in healthy donors. Input material: PBMCs. The chain recombines TRBV9 with TRBJ2-3; the match to TRBD2 covers 7 bases. This TCR derives from a young woman in good health and CMV-seropositive. Written as DNA, the CDR3 is TGTGCCAGCAGCGTAACGGCGGGGGCGCAGTATTTT. Its translation: CASSVTAGAQYF.